The 25 T cell receptor beta chains in this list originate from one sample, sequenced in a study of blood T cells in healthy people across ages. With a J-beta primer mix and a sample-barcoded 5' primer, a second PCR ran roughly 7 to 11 cycles. One entry per CDR3 protein, called by TCRdb with MiXCR from the 5' RACE reads. This table holds over 950,000 distinct CDR3 sequences, around 54% found once. The sample taken for sequencing was blood. These receptors originate from a woman aged 55-69 years in good health.

This clonotype was recorded a few times. The rearrangement joins TRBV28 to TRBJ2-7, with 12 bases matching TRBD2. CDR3 length equals 15 residues. Germline lookup yields CDR1 MDHEN and CDR2 SYDVKM. Trimming took 7 bases from V and 2 from J; bases not matched to a gene: 6. The CDR3, as DNA: TGTGCCAGCACAAAAGGACTAGCGGGACCCTACGAGCAGTACTTC. Translation: CASTKGLAGPYEQYF.

This clonotype came up a few times. The chain joins TRBV6-2 or TRBV6-3 to TRBJ2-6; weak D call: TRBD2 (6 bases). The CDR3 contains 16 residues. Germline V lookup: CDR1 MNHEY, CDR2 SVGEGT. Between the trimmed V and J ends, which lost 6 bases and 1 base, there was a span of 13 bases. CDR3 DNA sequence: TGTGCCAGCAGCCTTCACGGGAGTTCTGGGGCCAACGTCCTGACTTTC. Its translation is CASSLHGSSGANVLTF.

This sequence joins TRBV7-9 and TRBJ2-7, with 7 bases that match TRBD1. The ends lost 8 bases at V and 3 bases at J; junction bases unmatched: 10. The V gene's germline CDR1 is SEHNR and CDR2 FQNEAQ (reference sequence). The CDR3 runs 14 residues. CDR3 sequence reads: CASEPTGAFYEQYF. The CDR3 coding sequence is TGTGCCAGCGAACCAACAGGGGCCTTCTACGAGCAGTACTTC.

This clonotype was recorded once. The chain has TRBV24-1 and TRBJ2-1, with 7 bases identical to TRBD1. V shed 3 bases and J 8 bases; nucleotides not matched to a gene: 12. Germline V CDR1 and CDR2: KGHDR, SFDVKD. The CDR3 runs 16 residues. Here the CDR3 DNA reads TGTGCCACCAGTGATCCGTCGACAGGGAATGAGGATGAGCAGTTCTTC. Its translation is CATSDPSTGNEDEQFF.

The DNA for the CDR3 is TGTGCCAGCAGTCCTCAGGACGGGACATCCTACGAGCAGTACTTC. It is translated as CASSPQDGTSYEQYF. This chain joins TRBV12-3 or TRBV12-4 and TRBJ2-5, with D perhaps TRBD1 (6 bases). Near its end, the DNA agrees better with TRBJ2-7, so the J call may be wrong. The CDR3 is made up of 15 amino acids.

This clonotype has ten or more counts. The V call is TRBV20-1, the J call TRBJ2-1; D perhaps matches TRBD1 (5 bases). Per germline, CDR1 DFQATT and CDR2 SNEGSKA (reference sequence). Trimming removed 0 bases from V and 6 bases from J, with 24 bases in between. The CDR3 totals 18 residues. CDR3 amino acids: CSARDSFQRQTLGNEQFF. Written as DNA, the CDR3 is TGCAGTGCTAGAGATAGTTTCCAGCGACAGACCCTTGGCAATGAGCAGTTCTTC.

The chain is built from TRBV4-1 and TRBJ2-1, with 8 bases aligning to TRBD1. Unmatched junction bases numbered 7, after V lost 0 bases and J lost 3 bases. CDR3 length: 17 amino acids. In germline, CDR1 is MGHRA, CDR2 YSYEKL. CDR3 sequence (DNA): TGCGCCAGCAGCCAAGATCCAGGGACAGGAAACTACAATGAGCAGTTCTTC. This encodes CASSQDPGTGNYNEQFF.

The chain employs TRBV28 and TRBJ1-2, with a possible D match to TRBD1 (6 bases). V gave up 5 bases and J gave up 7 bases, with 20 bases separating them. This CDR3 is 15 amino acids long. Per the germline V gene, CDR1 is MDHEN and CDR2 is SYDVKM. This CDR3 is CASSPETGMVSGYTF. The CDR3 DNA reads TGTGCCAGCAGTCCGGAAACAGGGATGGTTAGTGGCTACACCTTC.

This clonotype was detected only once. Germline is not matched at one junction end, which may reflect a read error. The V and J genes are TRBV3-1 and TRBJ1-6; 7 bases agree with TRBD1. The V gene's germline CDR1 is LGHDT and CDR2 YNNKEL (reference sequence). The CDR3 spans 15 residues. The CDR3 is CASSQTGDVGSPLHF. The CDR3 DNA is TGCGCCAGCAGCCAAACAGGGGACGTGGGTTCACCCCTCCACTTT.

J is TRBJ1-2 and V is TRBV12-3 or TRBV12-4; no firm D call. The CDR3 is 11 amino acids. V dropped 2 bases and J dropped 7 bases, with 5 bases sitting between them. The CDR3 protein is CASSLSRGYTF. The CDR3 coding sequence is TGTGCCAGCAGTTTATCCCGTGGCTACACCTTC.

This clonotype appeared a few times. This chain connects TRBV29-1 to TRBJ2-2; 7 nucleotides align to TRBD1. The ends lost 4 bases at V and 3 bases at J; junction bases unmatched: 5. The CDR3 length is 14 residues. CDR1 SQVTM and CDR2 ANQGSEA come from the germline V gene. The chain's CDR3 is CSVAGRGYTGELFF. The DNA of the CDR3 is TGCAGCGTTGCTGGCAGGGGGTACACCGGGGAGCTGTTTTTT.

The DNA for the CDR3 is TGTGCCAGCAGCCAAGATCTTCTAGCGGGAGCTCAAGAGACCCAGTTCTTC. Amino acid sequence: CASSQDLLAGAQETQFF. The chain carries TRBV14 and TRBJ2-5; TRBD2 agrees at 10 bases. The J call is doubtful: the DNA matches TRBJ2-1 better. CDR3 length: 17 amino acids. CDR1 and CDR2 from the germline V gene are SGHDN and FVKESK.

This sequence joins TRBV7-2 and TRBJ2-1; D not certain. The CDR3 spans 13 residues. V was pared by 6 bases and J by 10 bases, with 16 bases between. In germline, CDR1 is SGHTA, CDR2 FQGNSA. Here the CDR3 DNA reads TGTGCCAGCAGTACCGAAAGACAAACCGAGCAGTTCTTC. This encodes CASSTERQTEQFF.

This clonotype was counted many times. The chain combines TRBV7-9 with TRBJ2-3; TRBD2 aligns across 8 bases. V lost 1 base to trimming and J lost 1 base; unmatched junction nucleotides: 7. The CDR3 sequence is 17 residues long. CDR1 is SEHNR, CDR2 FQNEAQ, per germline (reference sequence). CDR3 sequence (DNA): TGTGCCAGCAGCTTAGGTTCAGCGGGGGATCGCACAGATACGCAGTATTTT. Translation gives CASSLGSAGDRTDTQYF.

This clonotype was seen only a few times. The genes are TRBV11-2 and TRBJ2-3; maybe TRBD2 (5 bases). The CDR3 totals 17 residues. V lost 4 bases, J lost 5 bases, and 22 bases lay in between. Germline CDR1 and CDR2: SGHAT and FQNNGV. The CDR3 loop is CASSSLPQVPRGDTQYF. CDR3 DNA: TGTGCCAGCAGCTCGCTGCCCCAAGTGCCTCGGGGAGATACGCAGTATTTT.

The V call is TRBV6-6, the J call TRBJ2-3, with D possibly being TRBD2 (5 bases). This CDR3 spans 12 amino acids. The V and J ends lost 6 bases and 4 bases respectively, with 8 bases between them. CDR1 MNHNY and CDR2 SVGAGI come from the germline V gene (reference sequence). As DNA, the CDR3 is TGTGCCAGCAGCCGAGGGCCAGATACGCAGTATTTT. This sequence encodes CASSRGPDTQYF.

The V gene is TRBV12-3 or TRBV12-4, the J gene TRBJ2-7; 9 nucleotides agree with TRBD1. The J segment lost 5 bases and the V segment lost 5 bases, leaving 7 bases of the junction unmatched. This CDR3 has 14 residues. CDR3 residues: CASSPGTGIDEQYF. The CDR3 DNA sequence: TGTGCCAGCAGTCCAGGGACAGGGATCGACGAGCAGTACTTC.

The V and J genes are TRBV29-1 and TRBJ2-5; 7 bases are a match to TRBD2. J gave up 11 bases and V 7 bases, and 13 bases lay outside the gene matches. This CDR3 comprises 12 residues. Germline-derived CDR1 and CDR2 are SQVTM and ANQGSEA. CDR3 region: CSAGGGDNEQYF. Written as DNA, the CDR3 is TGCAGCGCCGGCGGGGGTGACAATGAGCAGTACTTC.

This rearrangement joins TRBV20-1 to TRBJ2-3; 7 positions match TRBD2. The CDR3 runs to 13 residues. V shed 6 bases, J shed 1 base, and the junction held 4 bases outside the gene matches. Germline V gene lookup returns CDR1 DFQATT and CDR2 SNEGSKA (reference sequence). In DNA form, the CDR3 reads TGCAGTGCCTTGGCGGGAGGCACAGATACGCAGTATTTT. Protein sequence: CSALAGGTDTQYF.

In nucleotides, the CDR3 is TGTGCCAGCAGTTACGGAGATTCCTATAATTCACCCCTCCACTTT. This translates into CASSYGDSYNSPLHF. This chain uses TRBV6-2 or TRBV6-3 with TRBJ1-6, with D unclear. The germline V gene encodes CDR1 MNHEY and CDR2 SVGEGT. This CDR3 has 15 amino acids. V was shortened by 2 bases and J by 1 base, with 6 bases between the two germline ends.

This clonotype was observed a few times. The V call is TRBV4-1, the J call TRBJ1-2; TRBD1 is a possible D gene (5 bases). Germline V gene sequence: CDR1 MGHRA, CDR2 YSYEKL. Trimming took 3 bases from V and 6 from J, leaving 14 bases between them. The CDR3 runs to 14 residues. CDR3 in amino acids: CASSHPLGTHGYTF. The CDR3 nucleotides read TGCGCCAGCAGCCATCCCCTGGGGACTCATGGCTACACCTTC.

This chain connects TRBV12-5 to TRBJ1-2; D not certain. CDR1 and CDR2 (germline): LGHNT, FRNRAP. The CDR3 runs to 12 residues. The V gene lost 4 bases and the J gene lost 8 bases, with 11 bases spanning the gap. CDR3 nucleotides: TGTGCTAGTGGTTCCAAGGGTTACGGCTACACCTTC. As protein: CASGSKGYGYTF.

This clonotype was picked up one time. V usage is TRBV3-1 and J usage is TRBJ2-3; no definite D call. The CDR3 is 14 residues long. Trimming shortened V by 2 bases and J by 6 bases, and 12 bases separated the two germline ends. Germline CDR1 is LGHDT and CDR2 is YNNKEL (reference sequence). As DNA, the CDR3 is TGTGCCAGCAGCCAAAAGGCTGGTGGTGATACGCAGTATTTT. As protein: CASSQKAGGDTQYF.

The chain recombines TRBV12-3 or TRBV12-4 with TRBJ2-1, with no clear D. The J call could be wrong; TRBJ2-7 is a better fit for the DNA end. The CDR3 has 13 amino acids. The CDR3 protein is CASILRPYNEQYF. Here the CDR3 DNA reads TGTGCCAGCATCCTTCGCCCCTACAATGAGCAGTACTTC.

There are a few counts of this clonotype. This chain joins TRBV15 and TRBJ2-5; TRBD1 is a possible D gene (5 bases). The DNA end is a closer match to TRBJ2-7, so the J assignment may be wrong. CDR1 and CDR2 (germline): LNHNV, YYDKDF (reference sequence). The CDR3 spans 13 residues. The CDR3 DNA reads as TGTGCCACCAGCATTCGCAGGGCCTACGAGCAGTACTTC. Its protein product is CATSIRRAYEQYF.